These T cell receptor beta chains were read from a single sample in a study of cytomegalovirus exposure and HLA in healthy donors. Data came from immunoSEQ multiplex PCR; TCRdb stores just in-frame clones and leaves some out. The sample consists of about 310,000 clones, approximately 85% of them appearing once. The sequenced material came from PBMCs. These receptors originate from a man aged 25-40 years in good health and CMV-seronegative. Each CDR3 is given with its conserved first and last residue. D genes are given only for firm matches. A clone size is listed for some rows: how often the clone was seen (once, few, many), or a class if it is expanded.

size	V	J	D	DNA	CDR3
-	TRBV12-2	TRBJ2-7	-	TGTGCAAGTCGCACCTCTCGGACAGGGCTTTACGAGCAGTACTTC	CASRTSRTGLYEQYF
-	TRBV19	TRBJ2-7	-	TGTGCCAGTAGTATCAACGAGGGTATCCGCGAGCAGTACTTC	CASSINEGIREQYF
-	TRBV2	TRBJ2-7	-	TGTGCCAGCAGTTGGGGACGGGAGACCTACGAGCAGTACTTC	CASSWGRETYEQYF
-	TRBV15	TRBJ1-2	-	TGTGCCACCAGCAGGATAGGGGAGGACTATGGCTACACCTTC	CATSRIGEDYGYTF
-	TRBV6-5	TRBJ1-6	TRBD1	TGTGCCAGCAGCCTTGAACAGGGGCGAAATTCACCCCTCCACTTT	CASSLEQGRNSPLHF
-	TRBV5-1	TRBJ1-2	-	TGCGCCAGCGAGGACCCGGGGGGCTATGGCTACACCTTC	CASEDPGGYGYTF
-	TRBV19	TRBJ1-2	-	TGTGCCAGTAGTCCCGTGAGTAGCTACTATGGCTACACCTTC	CASSPVSSYYGYTF
-	TRBV4-1	TRBJ2-7	TRBD1	TGCGCCAGCAGCCAGTTTTGGGGGACAGAGGCCTTCGTGCAGTACTTC	CASSQFWGTEAFVQYF
-	TRBV13	TRBJ1-2	TRBD1	TGTGCCAGCAGCTGGGACAGGGGGGACTATGGCTACACCTTC	CASSWDRGDYGYTF
once	TRBV5-6	TRBJ2-3	TRBD1	TGTGCCAGCAGCAAGGACAGGGAAACGCAGTATTTT	CASSKDRETQYF
-	TRBV6-5	TRBJ1-4	TRBD1	TGTGCCAGCAGAGGGACAGCCGGGAGTGAAAAACTGTTTTTT	CASRGTAGSEKLFF
-	TRBV27	TRBJ2-7	TRBD1	TGTGCCAGCAGTTTATCGGGACAGGGTGACGAGCAGTACTTC	CASSLSGQGDEQYF
-	TRBV7-7	TRBJ2-7	-	TGTGCCAGCAGCCAACAACAGGGAGTAGGGCAGGCCTACGAGCAGTACTTC	CASSQQQGVGQAYEQYF
-	TRBV2	TRBJ2-7	TRBD2	TGTGCCAGCAAGATTTCGCGGGGGTTCTACGAGCAGTACTTC	CASKISRGFYEQYF
-	TRBV10-3	TRBJ1-6	-	TGTGCCATCAGTGAAGGTGGGGCTAGCTCCTATAATTCACCCCTCCACTTT	CAISEGGASSYNSPLHF
-	TRBV19	TRBJ2-7	TRBD1	TGTGCCAGTAGTCCGCCCGGGACAGCTTCCTACGAGCAGTACTTC	CASSPPGTASYEQYF
few	TRBV7-2	TRBJ2-2	TRBD2	TGTGCCAGCAGCCCGATTCGTGCCGGGGGGACTAACACCGGGGAGCTGTTTTTT	CASSPIRAGGTNTGELFF
-	TRBV6-6	TRBJ1-1	TRBD1	TGTGCCAGCAGTTACTCGAGGGGACAGGGACAAGCTTTCTTT	CASSYSRGQGQAFF
-	TRBV7-9	TRBJ1-4	-	TGTGCCAGCAGCTTATCAGGACAGTGGGATGAAAAACTGTTTTTT	CASSLSGQWDEKLFF
-	TRBV6-1	TRBJ1-2	-	TGTGCCAGCAGTGGTTTGGAGCAAGAGGGTGGCTACACCTTC	CASSGLEQEGGYTF
few	TRBV19	TRBJ1-2	-	TGTGCCAGTTCGAGGGATAACTATGGCTACACCTTC	CASSRDNYGYTF
-	TRBV5-5	TRBJ1-1	-	TGTGCCAGCAGCGGACGGACAGATGAAGCTTTCTTT	CASSGRTDEAFF
-	TRBV5-1	TRBJ1-2	-	TGCGCCAGCAGCTTGGCAGGGGCGGGGGCTTATGGCTACACCTTC	CASSLAGAGAYGYTF
few	TRBV7-9	TRBJ1-2	-	TGTGCCAGCAGCCCCGCAGGCTACTATGGCTACACCTTC	CASSPAGYYGYTF
-	TRBV18	TRBJ1-4	-	TGTGCCAGCTCCAGGGTTGAAAAACTGTTTTTT	CASSRVEKLFF
-	TRBV7-9	TRBJ2-2	-	TGTGCCAGCAGCTTGGGGACTGGGGGGTCCACCGGGGAGCTGTTTTTT	CASSLGTGGSTGELFF
-	TRBV9	TRBJ2-2	TRBD1	TGTGCCAGCAGCCTTCAACTAACAGGGGGGCGGACCGGGGAGCTGTTTTTT	CASSLQLTGGRTGELFF
-	TRBV30	TRBJ2-1	-	TGTGCCTGGAGTGTAAACAGGGTAAGCAATGAGCAGTTCTTC	CAWSVNRVSNEQFF
-	TRBV29-1	TRBJ1-1	-	TGCAGCGTTGAAGTAAGGAGGACTGAAGCTTTCTTT	CSVEVRRTEAFF
-	TRBV29-1	TRBJ1-1	TRBD1	TGCAGCGTTAACAGGGGGCGGACTGAAGCTTTCTTT	CSVNRGRTEAFF
-	TRBV6-5	TRBJ1-4	-	TGTGCCAGCAGCCAGGGTCGAAAACTGTTTTTT	CASSQGRKLFF
-	TRBV9	TRBJ2-3	-	TGTGCCAGCAGCGCCCGAGCAGATACGCAGTATTTT	CASSARADTQYF
-	TRBV19	TRBJ2-1	-	TGTGCCAGTAGTACCCCGGGACTCCGGTGGGGCAATGAGCAGTTCTTC	CASSTPGLRWGNEQFF
-	TRBV18	TRBJ2-7	-	TGTGCCAGCTCACCTCGGAACACCGCGGCCTACGAGCAGTACTTC	CASSPRNTAAYEQYF
-	TRBV13	TRBJ2-7	-	TGTGCCAGCAGCTCAAGGGGTTCCTACGAGCAGTACTTC	CASSSRGSYEQYF
-	TRBV6-6	TRBJ2-7	-	TGTGCCAGCAGTTACCCGGACAGATTCTACGAGCAGTACTTC	CASSYPDRFYEQYF
few	TRBV5-6	TRBJ1-2	-	TGTGCCAGCAGCTTGGGACAGGCCAACTATGGCTACACCTTC	CASSLGQANYGYTF
-	TRBV7-2	TRBJ2-5	TRBD2	TGTGCCAGCAGCCGCCGAGGGGCGGGGGTGGAGACCCAGTACTTC	CASSRRGAGVETQYF
-	TRBV19	TRBJ2-3	-	TGTGCCAGTAGTATAGAAGGGAGAGGACAGAGCGGGATCACAGATACGCAGTATTTT	CASSIEGRGQSGITDTQYF
-	TRBV2	TRBJ1-1	-	TGTGCCAGCCAGGGTCCGGGGGGTCAGAACACTGAAGCTTTCTTT	CASQGPGGQNTEAFF
-	TRBV5-1	TRBJ2-5	-	TGCGCCAGCAGCTTGGTAGGAGGGGCTAAGGCCCAGTACTTC	CASSLVGGAKAQYF
-	TRBV29-1	TRBJ2-7	-	TGCAGCGTTGAGGTGGGGGCAGGGGTCCCCTACGAGCAGTACTTC	CSVEVGAGVPYEQYF
-	TRBV7-9	TRBJ2-1	TRBD2	TGTGCCAGCAGCTTACCAGCGGGGGCAAATGAGCAGTTCTTC	CASSLPAGANEQFF
-	TRBV4-3	TRBJ1-6	TRBD1	TGCGCCAGCAGCCAAGTCTTACAGGGGGTACAGTCACCCCTCCACTTT	CASSQVLQGVQSPLHF